The rows below give T cell receptor beta chains drawn from one sample of a study of blood T cell repertoires in COVID-19. Data came from immunoSEQ multiplex PCR; TCRdb stores just in-frame clones and leaves some out. Counted here are roughly 16,000 clones, 75% to 85% occurring once; the ten biggest clones make up approximately 20%. Sequencing input: peripheral blood. The receptors stem from a man aged 80 or over with active COVID-19. The CDR3 runs from the conserved cysteine through the conserved F or W. Each record gives: J gene, V gene, CDR3 length, D gene, clone size, CDR3 DNA, CDR3 protein. A D gene is named only where the DNA matches it firmly. Not all rows give a size; the values are once, few, many and, for expanded clones, a class.

TRBJ2-5	TRBV6-5	15	.	.	TGTGCCAGCAGCCCACGCGGGCAAAGCCAAGAGACCCAGTACTTC	CASSPRGQSQETQYF
TRBJ2-1	TRBV7-9	18	TRBD2	.	TGTGCCAGCAGCTTAGGGAGCCTGGGACTAGCGGGAACTAATGAGCAGTTCTTC	CASSLGSLGLAGTNEQFF
TRBJ2-7	TRBV7-8	13	.	.	TGTGCCAGCAGCTTACTGGGGCTCTACGAGCAGTACTTC	CASSLLGLYEQYF
TRBJ2-1	TRBV4-1	18	TRBD2	.	TGCGCCAGCAGCCAAGGGCGGAGGAGGGGTAGCGGGAATAATGAGCAGTTCTTC	CASSQGRRRGSGNNEQFF
TRBJ1-4	TRBV5-4	16	.	.	TGTGCCAGCAGCATACGACAGTTTGGGGCTAATGAAAAACTGTTTTTT	CASSIRQFGANEKLFF
TRBJ2-6	TRBV11-2	15	.	.	TGTGCCAGCAGCTTAACTCGGGGTGGGGCCAACGTCCTGACTTTC	CASSLTRGGANVLTF
TRBJ2-3	TRBV7-2	14	.	.	TGTGCCAGCAGCCCCGGGCGGGCCACAGATACGCAGTATTTT	CASSPGRATDTQYF
TRBJ1-6	TRBV6-6	16	TRBD1	.	TGTGCCAGCAGGAGAGAAACCCAGGGGGGCGGTTCACCCCTCCACTTT	CASRRETQGGGSPLHF
TRBJ2-3	TRBV7-2	14	TRBD1	.	TGTGCCAGCAGCTTGGACAGGGGGCTAGATACGCAGTATTTT	CASSLDRGLDTQYF
TRBJ1-1	TRBV20-1	10	.	.	TGCAGTTTGACGACTACTGAAGCTTTCTTT	CSLTTTEAFF
TRBJ2-1	TRBV19	14	TRBD2	.	TGTGCCAGTAGTATCGGCAGGGAGGGCGATGAGCAGTTCTTC	CASSIGREGDEQFF
TRBJ1-5	TRBV4-1	14	.	.	TGCGCCAGCAGCCTAAAACAGGGTGACCAGCCCCAGCATTTT	CASSLKQGDQPQHF
TRBJ2-1	TRBV11-3	15	TRBD1	.	TGTGCCAGCAGCCCCGGGACAGCGATCTACAATGAGCAGTTCTTC	CASSPGTAIYNEQFF
TRBJ2-3	TRBV5-4	16	TRBD2	.	TGTGCCAGCAGCTTAGCCAGCGGGGGGGGTACAGATACGCAGTATTTT	CASSLASGGGTDTQYF
TRBJ1-4	TRBV4-2	17	.	.	TGTGCCAGCAGAAAGACCCCAGGACAGCAAGAAAATGAAAAACTGTTTTTT	CASRKTPGQQENEKLFF
TRBJ1-5	TRBV6-1	13	.	.	TGTGCCAGCAGTGAAGGTCAAGCTCAGCCCCAGCATTTT	CASSEGQAQPQHF
TRBJ2-3	TRBV2	15	TRBD1	.	TGTGCCAGCAGGACAGGGGGCTCAGGCACAGATACGCAGTATTTT	CASRTGGSGTDTQYF
TRBJ2-3	TRBV6-2/TRBV6-3	17	TRBD2	.	TGTGCCAGCAGTTACTCGGCTAGCGGGGGCAGCACAGATACGCAGTATTTT	CASSYSASGGSTDTQYF
TRBJ2-7	TRBV27	17	TRBD2	.	TGTGCCGGACCGGGACTAGCGGGAGTGGAGGGCCACTACGAGCAGTACTTC	CAGPGLAGVEGHYEQYF
TRBJ2-2	TRBV18	15	TRBD1	.	TGTGCCAGCTCACCGAGTCAGGGGGCGACCGGGGAGCTGTTTTTT	CASSPSQGATGELFF
TRBJ2-1	TRBV28	18	TRBD2	.	TGTGCCAGCAGTTTCCCAAATTGGCTCCAGCGGGAGTCGGTTGAGCAGTTCTTC	CASSFPNWLQRESVEQFF
TRBJ1-2	TRBV28	13	.	.	TGTGCCAGCAGTTTAGTGGGGGCCTATGGCTACACCTTC	CASSLVGAYGYTF
TRBJ1-3	TRBV6-5	14	.	.	TGTGCCAGCGGAGCGGGGAGCTCTGGAAACACCATATATTTT	CASGAGSSGNTIYF
TRBJ2-1	TRBV10-3	15	TRBD2	.	TGTGCCATCAGTCAGGGACTAGCGGGATACAATGAGCAGTTCTTC	CAISQGLAGYNEQFF
TRBJ2-3	TRBV25-1	15	TRBD2	few	TGTGCCAGCGGGCCTCTAGCGGGGAGCACAGATACGCAGTATTTT	CASGPLAGSTDTQYF
TRBJ2-5	TRBV10-3	13	.	.	TGTGCCATCAGTGAGTCCGGAGTAGAGACCCAGTACTTC	CAISESGVETQYF
TRBJ1-1	TRBV2	18	TRBD1	.	TGTGCCAGCAGTGACCCCCACTCCGGGACAGATGTGAACACTGAAGCTTTCTTT	CASSDPHSGTDVNTEAFF
TRBJ1-1	TRBV5-1	16	TRBD1	few	TGCGCCAGCAGCTCACGGACAGGAAGGGTTGACACTGAAGCTTTCTTT	CASSSRTGRVDTEAFF
TRBJ2-7	TRBV20-1	11	.	.	TGCAGTGCTAACAGGGACTACGAGCAGTACTTC	CSANRDYEQYF
TRBJ2-5	TRBV5-6	15	TRBD1	.	TGTGCCAGCAGCTTGGGACAGGGGTACCAAGAGACCCAGTACTTC	CASSLGQGYQETQYF
TRBJ2-2	TRBV10-1	14	.	.	TGCGCCAGCAGTACAGGGAAGAACACCGGGGAGCTGTTTTTT	CASSTGKNTGELFF
TRBJ2-7	TRBV11-2	16	.	.	TGTGCCAGCAGCTTATCGGTCGTGGACAGCCCCTACGAGCAGTACTTC	CASSLSVVDSPYEQYF
TRBJ2-5	TRBV6-1	16	.	.	TGTGCCAGCAGTGAACTTGGGGGACTGACCCAAGAGACCCAGTACTTC	CASSELGGLTQETQYF
TRBJ2-4	TRBV5-1	15	.	.	TGCGCCAGCAGCTTGGTTGGGAGTGGGGAAAACATTCAGTACTTC	CASSLVGSGENIQYF
TRBJ1-1	TRBV19	16	.	.	TGTGCCAGTAGTCGTCAAGGGCTCGGGGGAAATCCTGAAGCTTTCTTT	CASSRQGLGGNPEAFF
TRBJ1-4	TRBV3-1/TRBV3-2	16	.	few	TGTGCCAGCAGCCGTGGGGGCACCGCAACTAATGAAAAACTGTTTTTT	CASSRGGTATNEKLFF
TRBJ2-7	TRBV12-3/TRBV12-4	13	TRBD2	.	TGTGCCAGCAGGGAAAGCGGGAGTTACGAGCAGTACTTC	CASRESGSYEQYF
TRBJ1-6	TRBV7-8	12	.	.	TGTGCCAGCAGCTTCCAGAATTCACCCCTCCACTTT	CASSFQNSPLHF
TRBJ1-2	TRBV28	14	TRBD1	.	TGTGCCAGCAGTTTATCACAGGGGGCTTATGGCTACACCTTC	CASSLSQGAYGYTF
TRBJ1-1	TRBV5-8	14	TRBD1	once	TGTGCCAGCACCTCCTCTGGGACAGCCACTGAAGCTTTCTTT	CASTSSGTATEAFF
TRBJ1-3	TRBV12-5	17	.	.	TGTGCTAGTGGTATATTTGCCGGGGGAAGCCGGGGAAACACCATATATTTT	CASGIFAGGSRGNTIYF
TRBJ2-3	TRBV13	14	.	once	TGTGCCAGCAGCTCCGGAGCCGGCACAGATACGCAGTATTTT	CASSSGAGTDTQYF
TRBJ1-5	TRBV2	13	TRBD1	.	TGTGCCAGCAGCGAGACAGGGCGCCAGCCCCAGCATTTT	CASSETGRQPQHF
TRBJ1-1	TRBV28	14	.	.	TGTGCCAGCAGTTCTACAGGGAAGGGCACTGAAGCTTTCTTT	CASSSTGKGTEAFF